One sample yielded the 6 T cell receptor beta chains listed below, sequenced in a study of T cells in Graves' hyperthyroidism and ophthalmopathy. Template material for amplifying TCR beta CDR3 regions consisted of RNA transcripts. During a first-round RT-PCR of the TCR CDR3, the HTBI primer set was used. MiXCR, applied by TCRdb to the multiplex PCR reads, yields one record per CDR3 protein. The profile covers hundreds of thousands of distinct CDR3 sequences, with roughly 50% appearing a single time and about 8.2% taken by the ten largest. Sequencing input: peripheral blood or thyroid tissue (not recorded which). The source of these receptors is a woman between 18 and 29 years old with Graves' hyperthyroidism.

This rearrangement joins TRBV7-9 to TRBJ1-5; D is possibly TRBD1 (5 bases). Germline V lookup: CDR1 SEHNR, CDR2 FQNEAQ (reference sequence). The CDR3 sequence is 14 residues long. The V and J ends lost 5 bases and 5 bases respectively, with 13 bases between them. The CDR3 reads CASSLRDSHQPQHF. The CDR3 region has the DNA TGTGCCAGCAGCCTACGAGACAGTCATCAGCCCCAGCATTTT.

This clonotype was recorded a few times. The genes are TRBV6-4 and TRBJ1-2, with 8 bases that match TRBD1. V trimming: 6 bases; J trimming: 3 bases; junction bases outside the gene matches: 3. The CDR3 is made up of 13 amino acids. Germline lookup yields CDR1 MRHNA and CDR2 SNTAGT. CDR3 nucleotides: TGTGCCAGCAGACTACAGGGGGACTATGGCTACACCTTC. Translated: CASRLQGDYGYTF.

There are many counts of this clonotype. CDR3 sequence: CASSWGLNTGELFF. The CDR3 bases are TGTGCCAGCAGCTGGGGCCTCAACACCGGGGAGCTGTTTTTT. The chain is built from TRBV7-3 and TRBJ2-2; TRBD1 might be the D (5 bases). Germline V gives CDR1 SGHTA, CDR2 FQGTGA. The CDR3 sequence is 14 residues long. V shed 4 bases and J shed 2 bases, with 8 bases lying between them.

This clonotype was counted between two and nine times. The CDR3 sequence is CASSSDRGLNNEKLFF. CDR3 nucleotides: TGTGCCAGCAGTTCGGACAGGGGGCTGAATAATGAAAAACTGTTTTTT. This rearrangement joins TRBV2 to TRBJ1-4, with 11 bases identical to TRBD1. Germline trimming cut 5 bases from V and 4 bases from J; bases unmatched to any gene: 6. The CDR3 runs to 16 residues. The V gene's germline CDR1 is SNHLY and CDR2 FYNNEI. The full variable domain, with the rest looked up from reference TRBV2 and TRBJ1-4, is EPEVTQTPSHQVTQMGQEVILRCVPISNHLYFYWYRQILGQKVEFLVSFYNNEISEKSEIFDDQFSVERPDGSNFTLKIRSTKLEDSAMYFCASSSDRGLNNEKLFFGSGTQLSVL.

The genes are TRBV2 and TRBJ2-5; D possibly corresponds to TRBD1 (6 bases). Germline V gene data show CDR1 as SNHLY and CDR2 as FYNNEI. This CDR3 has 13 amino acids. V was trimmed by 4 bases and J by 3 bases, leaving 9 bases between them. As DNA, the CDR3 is TGTGCCAGCAGTGTGGACAGCAAAGAGACCCAGTACTTC. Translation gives CASSVDSKETQYF.

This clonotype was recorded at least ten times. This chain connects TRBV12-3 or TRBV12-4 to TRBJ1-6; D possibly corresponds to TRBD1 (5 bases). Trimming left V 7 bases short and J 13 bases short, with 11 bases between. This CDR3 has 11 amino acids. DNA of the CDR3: TGTGCCAGCACCCAGGGATATCCCCTCCACTTT. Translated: CASTQGYPLHF.